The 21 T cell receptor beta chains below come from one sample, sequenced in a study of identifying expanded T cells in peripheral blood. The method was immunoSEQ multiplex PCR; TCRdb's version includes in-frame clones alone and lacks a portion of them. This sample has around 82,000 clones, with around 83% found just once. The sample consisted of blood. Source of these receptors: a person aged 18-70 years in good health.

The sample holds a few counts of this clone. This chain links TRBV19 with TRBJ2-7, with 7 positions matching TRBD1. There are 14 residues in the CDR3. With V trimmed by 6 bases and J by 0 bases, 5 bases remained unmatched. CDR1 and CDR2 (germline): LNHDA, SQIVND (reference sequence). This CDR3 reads CASRGWTGSYEQYF. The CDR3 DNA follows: TGTGCCAGTAGAGGGTGGACAGGCTCCTACGAGCAGTACTTC.

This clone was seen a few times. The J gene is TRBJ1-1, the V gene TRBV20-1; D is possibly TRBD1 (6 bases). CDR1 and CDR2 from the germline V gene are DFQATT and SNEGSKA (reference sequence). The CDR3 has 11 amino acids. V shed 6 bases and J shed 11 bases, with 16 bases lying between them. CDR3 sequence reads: CSAIWAGDAFF. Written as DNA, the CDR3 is TGCAGTGCCATTTGGGCAGGGGACGCTTTCTTT.

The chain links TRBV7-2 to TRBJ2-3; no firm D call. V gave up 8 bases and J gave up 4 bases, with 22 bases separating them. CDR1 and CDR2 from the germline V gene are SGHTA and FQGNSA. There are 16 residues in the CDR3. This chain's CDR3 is CASAYTSPLLPDTQYF. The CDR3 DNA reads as TGTGCCAGCGCTTATACGTCCCCCTTGTTGCCAGATACGCAGTATTTT. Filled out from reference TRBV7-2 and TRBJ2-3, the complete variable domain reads GAGVSQSPSNKVTEKGKDVELRCDPISGHTALYWYRQSLGQGLEFLIYFQGNSAPDKSGLPSDRFSAERTGGSVSTLTIQRTQQEDSAVYLCASAYTSPLLPDTQYFGPGTRLTVL.

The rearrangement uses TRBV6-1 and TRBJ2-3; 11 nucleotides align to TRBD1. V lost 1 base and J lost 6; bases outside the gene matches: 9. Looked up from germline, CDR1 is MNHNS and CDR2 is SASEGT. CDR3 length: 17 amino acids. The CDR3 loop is CASSEVGTGQGADTQYF. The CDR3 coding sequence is TGTGCCAGCAGTGAAGTAGGGACCGGACAGGGGGCGGATACGCAGTATTTT.

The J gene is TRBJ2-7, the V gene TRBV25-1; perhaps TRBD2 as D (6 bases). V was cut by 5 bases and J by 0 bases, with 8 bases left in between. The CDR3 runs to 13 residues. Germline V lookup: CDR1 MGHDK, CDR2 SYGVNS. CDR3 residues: CASSLGLSYEQYF. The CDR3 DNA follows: TGTGCCAGCAGTTTGGGACTCTCCTACGAGCAGTACTTC.

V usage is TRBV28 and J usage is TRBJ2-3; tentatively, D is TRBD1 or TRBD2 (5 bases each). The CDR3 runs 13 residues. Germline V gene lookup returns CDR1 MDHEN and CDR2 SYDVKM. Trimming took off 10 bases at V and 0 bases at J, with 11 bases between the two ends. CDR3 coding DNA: TGTGCCACACCCAGGGACAGCACAGATACGCAGTATTTT. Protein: CATPRDSTDTQYF.

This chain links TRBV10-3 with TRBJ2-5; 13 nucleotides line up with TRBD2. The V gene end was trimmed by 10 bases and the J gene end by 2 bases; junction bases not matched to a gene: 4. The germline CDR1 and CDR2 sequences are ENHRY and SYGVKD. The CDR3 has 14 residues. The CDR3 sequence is CATGLAGDQETQYF. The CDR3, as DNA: TGTGCCACAGGACTAGCGGGAGATCAAGAGACCCAGTACTTC.

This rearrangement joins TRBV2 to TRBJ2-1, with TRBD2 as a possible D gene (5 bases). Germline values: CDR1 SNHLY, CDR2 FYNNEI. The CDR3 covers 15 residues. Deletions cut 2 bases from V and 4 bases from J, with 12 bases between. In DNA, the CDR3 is TGTGCCAGCAGTGAAACTAGTCCTACGTACAATGAGCAGTTCTTC. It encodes CASSETSPTYNEQFF.

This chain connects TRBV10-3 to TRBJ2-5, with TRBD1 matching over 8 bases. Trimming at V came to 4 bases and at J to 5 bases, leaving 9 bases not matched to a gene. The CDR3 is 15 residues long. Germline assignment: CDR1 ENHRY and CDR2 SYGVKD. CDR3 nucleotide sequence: TGTGCCATCAGTGCCCCGGACAGGGTAGGGGAGACCCAGTACTTC. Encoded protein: CAISAPDRVGETQYF.

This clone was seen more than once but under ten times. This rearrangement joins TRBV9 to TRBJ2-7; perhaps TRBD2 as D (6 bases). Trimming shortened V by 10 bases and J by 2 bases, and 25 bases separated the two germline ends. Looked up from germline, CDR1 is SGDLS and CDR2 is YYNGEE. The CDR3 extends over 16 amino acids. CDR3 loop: CADARAGRARPYEQYF. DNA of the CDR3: TGTGCCGACGCCAGGGCGGGGCGAGCTCGACCCTACGAGCAGTACTTC. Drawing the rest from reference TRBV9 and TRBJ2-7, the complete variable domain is DSGVTQTPKHLITATGQRVTLRCSPRSGDLSVYWYQQSLDQGLQFLIQYYNGEERAKGNILERFSAQQFPDLHSELNLSSLELGDSALYFCADARAGRARPYEQYFGPGTRLTVT.

CDR3 sequence (DNA): TGTGCCAGCACCCCTCCCCCCCGGGAACTACCAGATACGCAGTATTTT. This gives the protein CASTPPPRELPDTQYF. The rearrangement joins TRBV28 to TRBJ2-3; D might be TRBD2 (5 bases). The CDR3 spans 16 residues. V dropped 7 bases and J dropped 4 bases, with 21 bases sitting between them. CDR1 and CDR2 from the germline V gene are MDHEN and SYDVKM.

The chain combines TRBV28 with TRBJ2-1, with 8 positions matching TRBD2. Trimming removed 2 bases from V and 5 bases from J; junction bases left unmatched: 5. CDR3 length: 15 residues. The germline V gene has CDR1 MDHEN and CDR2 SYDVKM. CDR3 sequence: CASSLLAGPNNEQFF. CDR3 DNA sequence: TGTGCCAGCAGTTTACTAGCGGGCCCCAACAATGAGCAGTTCTTC. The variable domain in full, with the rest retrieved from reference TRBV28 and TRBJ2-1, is DVKVTQSSRYLVKRTGEKVFLECVQDMDHENMFWYRQDPGLGLRLIYFSYDVKMKEKGDIPEGYSVSREKKERFSLILESASTNQTSMYLCASSLLAGPNNEQFFGPGTRLTVL.

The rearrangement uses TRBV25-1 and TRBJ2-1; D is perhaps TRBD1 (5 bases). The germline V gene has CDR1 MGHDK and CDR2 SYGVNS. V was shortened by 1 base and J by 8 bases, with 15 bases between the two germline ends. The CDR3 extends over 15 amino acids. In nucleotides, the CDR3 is TGTGCCAGCAGTGAATCAATGAACAGGTACGATGAGCAGTTCTTC. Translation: CASSESMNRYDEQFF.

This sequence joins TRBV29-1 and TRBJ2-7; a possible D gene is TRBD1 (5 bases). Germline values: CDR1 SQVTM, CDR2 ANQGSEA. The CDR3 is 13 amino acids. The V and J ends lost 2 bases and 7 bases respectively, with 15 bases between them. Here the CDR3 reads CSVEKAREGEQYF. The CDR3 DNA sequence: TGCAGCGTTGAAAAGGCCAGGGAAGGGGAGCAGTACTTC.

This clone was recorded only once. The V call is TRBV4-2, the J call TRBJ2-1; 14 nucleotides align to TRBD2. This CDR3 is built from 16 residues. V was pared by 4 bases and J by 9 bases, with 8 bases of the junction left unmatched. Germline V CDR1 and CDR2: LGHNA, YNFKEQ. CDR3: CASSRYGLAGGGEQFF. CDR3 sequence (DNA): TGTGCCAGCAGCCGTTATGGACTAGCGGGAGGAGGTGAGCAGTTCTTC.

CDR3 coding DNA: TGTGCCAGCAAGGGACTAGCGGGAGTATCCTACGAGCAGTACTTC. Its protein is CASKGLAGVSYEQYF. The V gene is TRBV27, the J gene TRBJ2-7; 14 nucleotides line up with TRBD2. Germline CDR1 MNHEY, CDR2 SMNVEV (reference sequence). Trimming took 7 bases from V and 1 from J; bases not matched to a gene: 3. This CDR3 is built from 15 residues.

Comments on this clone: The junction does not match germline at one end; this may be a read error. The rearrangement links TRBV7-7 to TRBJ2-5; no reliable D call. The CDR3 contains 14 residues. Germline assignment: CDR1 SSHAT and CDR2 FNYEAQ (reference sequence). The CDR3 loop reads CASSLGSAQETQYF. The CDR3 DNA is TGTGCTAGCAGCTTAGGGTCGGCTCAAGAGACCCAGTACTTC. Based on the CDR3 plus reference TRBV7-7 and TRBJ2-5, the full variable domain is GAGVSQSPRYKVTKRGQDVTLRCDPISSHATLYWYQQALGQGPEFLTYFNYEAQPDKSGLPSDRFSAERPEGSISTLTIQRTEQRDSAMYRCASSLGSAQETQYFGPGTRLLVL.

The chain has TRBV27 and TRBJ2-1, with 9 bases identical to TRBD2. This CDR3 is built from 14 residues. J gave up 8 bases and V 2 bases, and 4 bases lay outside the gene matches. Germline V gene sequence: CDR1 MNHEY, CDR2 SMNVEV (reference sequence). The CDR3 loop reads CASSLLAGWDEQFF. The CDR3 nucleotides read TGTGCCAGCAGTTTACTAGCGGGGTGGGATGAGCAGTTCTTC.

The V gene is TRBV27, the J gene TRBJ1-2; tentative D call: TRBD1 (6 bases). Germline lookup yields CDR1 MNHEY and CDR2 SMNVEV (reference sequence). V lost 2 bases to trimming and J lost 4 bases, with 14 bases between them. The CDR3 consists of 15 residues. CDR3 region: CASSLTPTGFYGYTF. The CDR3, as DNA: TGTGCCAGCAGTTTAACCCCGACAGGCTTCTATGGCTACACCTTC.

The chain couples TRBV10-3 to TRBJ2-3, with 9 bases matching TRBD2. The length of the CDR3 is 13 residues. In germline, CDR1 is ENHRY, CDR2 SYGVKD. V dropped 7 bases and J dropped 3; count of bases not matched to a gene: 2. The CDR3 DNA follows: TGTGCCATCACTAGCGGGACTACAGATACGCAGTATTTT. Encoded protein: CAITSGTTDTQYF.

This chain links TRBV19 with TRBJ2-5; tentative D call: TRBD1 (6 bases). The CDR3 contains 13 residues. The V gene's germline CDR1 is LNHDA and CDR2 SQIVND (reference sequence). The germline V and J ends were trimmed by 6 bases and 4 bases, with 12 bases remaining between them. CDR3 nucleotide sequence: TGTGCCAGTAGGACACAGGGCCGAGAGACCCAGTACTTC. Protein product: CASRTQGRETQYF.